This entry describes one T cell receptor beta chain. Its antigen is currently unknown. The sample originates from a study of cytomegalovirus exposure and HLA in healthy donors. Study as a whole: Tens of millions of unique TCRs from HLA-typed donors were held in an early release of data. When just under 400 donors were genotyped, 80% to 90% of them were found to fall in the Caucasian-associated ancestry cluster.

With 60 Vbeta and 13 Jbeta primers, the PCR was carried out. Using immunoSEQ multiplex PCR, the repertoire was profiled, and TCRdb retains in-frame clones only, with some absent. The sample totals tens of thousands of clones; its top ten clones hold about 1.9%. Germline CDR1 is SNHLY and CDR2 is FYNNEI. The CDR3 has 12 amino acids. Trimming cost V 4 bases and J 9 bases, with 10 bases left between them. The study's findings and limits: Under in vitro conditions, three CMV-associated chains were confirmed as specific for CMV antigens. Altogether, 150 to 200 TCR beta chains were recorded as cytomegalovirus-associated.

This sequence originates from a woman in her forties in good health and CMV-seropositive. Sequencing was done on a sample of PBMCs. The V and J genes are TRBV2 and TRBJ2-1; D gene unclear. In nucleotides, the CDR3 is TGTGCCAGCAGTGTGCTAAGCCGTGAGCAGTTCTTC. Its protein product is CASSVLSREQFF.